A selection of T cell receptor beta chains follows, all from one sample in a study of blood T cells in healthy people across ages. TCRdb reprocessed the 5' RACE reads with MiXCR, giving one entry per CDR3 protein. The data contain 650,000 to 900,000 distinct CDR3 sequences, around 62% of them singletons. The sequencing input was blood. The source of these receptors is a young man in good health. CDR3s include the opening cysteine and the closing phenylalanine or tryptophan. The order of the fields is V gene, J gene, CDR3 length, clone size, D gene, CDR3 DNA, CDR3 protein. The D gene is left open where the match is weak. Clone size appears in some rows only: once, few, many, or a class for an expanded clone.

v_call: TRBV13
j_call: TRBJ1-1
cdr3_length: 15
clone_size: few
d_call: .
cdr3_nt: TGTGCCAGCAGCTTAGCAGGGCAAAAGTACACTGAAGCTTTCTTT
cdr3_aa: CASSLAGQKYTEAFF

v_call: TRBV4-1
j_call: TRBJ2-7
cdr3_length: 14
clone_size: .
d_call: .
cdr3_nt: TGCGCCAGCAGCCTCCGGGACACCGGATCTGAGCAGTACTTC
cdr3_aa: CASSLRDTGSEQYF

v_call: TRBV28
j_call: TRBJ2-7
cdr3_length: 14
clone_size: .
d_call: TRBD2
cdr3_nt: TGTGCCAGCGCGTACGGGGGGGCCATCTACGAGCAGTACTTC
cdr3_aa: CASAYGGAIYEQYF

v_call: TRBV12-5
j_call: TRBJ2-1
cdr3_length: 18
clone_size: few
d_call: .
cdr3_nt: TGTGCTAGTGGTTTGGTCCTTGACCGGGACGGAGCCTACAATGAGCAGTTCTTC
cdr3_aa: CASGLVLDRDGAYNEQFF

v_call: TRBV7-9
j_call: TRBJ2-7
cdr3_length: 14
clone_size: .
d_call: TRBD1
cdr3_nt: TGTGCCAGCAGTCATCGGGACAGCGCCTACGAGCAGTACTTC
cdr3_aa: CASSHRDSAYEQYF

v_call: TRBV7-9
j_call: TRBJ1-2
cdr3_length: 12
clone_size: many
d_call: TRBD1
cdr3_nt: TGTGCCAGCAGCCAGGGGGCTAATGGCTACACCTTC
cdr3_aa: CASSQGANGYTF

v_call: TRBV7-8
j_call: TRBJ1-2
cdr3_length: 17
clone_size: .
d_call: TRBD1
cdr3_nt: TGTGCCAGCAGCTTGAGAGGGACAGGGGTTTTCGGCTATGGCTACACCTTC
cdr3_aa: CASSLRGTGVFGYGYTF

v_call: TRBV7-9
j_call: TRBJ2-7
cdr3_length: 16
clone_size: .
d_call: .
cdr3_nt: TGTGCCAGCAGCTTATTTGGAGGGCCCTCGGCCTACGAGCAGTACTTC
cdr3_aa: CASSLFGGPSAYEQYF

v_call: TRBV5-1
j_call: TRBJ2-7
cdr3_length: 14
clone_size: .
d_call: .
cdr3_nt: TGCGCCAGCAGCTTCCACCTGAATTCCTACGAGCAGTACTTC
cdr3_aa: CASSFHLNSYEQYF

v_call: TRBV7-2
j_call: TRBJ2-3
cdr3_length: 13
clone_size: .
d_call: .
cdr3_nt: TGTGCCAGCAGTCTATCAGGTTTGGATACGCAGTATTTT
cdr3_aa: CASSLSGLDTQYF

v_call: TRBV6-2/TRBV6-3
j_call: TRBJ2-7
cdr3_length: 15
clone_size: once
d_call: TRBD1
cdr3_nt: TGTGCCAGCAGCTTCGGTACGACAGGGACCAACGAGCAGTACTTC
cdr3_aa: CASSFGTTGTNEQYF

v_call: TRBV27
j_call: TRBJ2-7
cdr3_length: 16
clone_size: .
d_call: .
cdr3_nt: TGTGCCAGCAGTCCTTTTCCCGGGGCTGCAAGATACGAGCAGTACTTC
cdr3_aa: CASSPFPGAARYEQYF

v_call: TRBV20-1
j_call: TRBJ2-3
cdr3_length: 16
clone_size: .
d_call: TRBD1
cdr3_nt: TGCAGTGCTAGGCCCGGGACAGGGGGCAGGACAGATACGCAGTATTTT
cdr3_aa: CSARPGTGGRTDTQYF

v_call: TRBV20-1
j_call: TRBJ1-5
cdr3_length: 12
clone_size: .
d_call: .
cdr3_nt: TGCAGTGCTTTCCGGACGGGAGGGCCCCAGCATTTT
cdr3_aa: CSAFRTGGPQHF

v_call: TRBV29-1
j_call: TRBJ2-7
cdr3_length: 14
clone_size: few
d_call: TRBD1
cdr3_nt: TGCAGCGCTGGACAGGCCGAAAGCTACTACGAGCAGTACTTC
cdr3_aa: CSAGQAESYYEQYF

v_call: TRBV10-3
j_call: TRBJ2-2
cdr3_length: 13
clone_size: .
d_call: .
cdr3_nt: TGTGCCATCCATAGCGGAGACACCGGGGAGCTGTTTTTT
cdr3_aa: CAIHSGDTGELFF

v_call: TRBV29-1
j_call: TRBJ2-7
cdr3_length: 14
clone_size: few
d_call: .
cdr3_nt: TGCAGCGTTGAAGATGGGGACACTTCTTACGAGCAGTACTTC
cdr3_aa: CSVEDGDTSYEQYF

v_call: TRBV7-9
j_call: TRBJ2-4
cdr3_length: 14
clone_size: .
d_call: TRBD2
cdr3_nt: TGTGCCAGCAGACCTATGACTAGCCAAAACATTCAGTACTTC
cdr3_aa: CASRPMTSQNIQYF

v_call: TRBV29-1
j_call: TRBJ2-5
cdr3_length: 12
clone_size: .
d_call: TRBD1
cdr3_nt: TGCAGCGTAGGACAGGTCAAAGAGACCCAGTACTTC
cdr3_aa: CSVGQVKETQYF

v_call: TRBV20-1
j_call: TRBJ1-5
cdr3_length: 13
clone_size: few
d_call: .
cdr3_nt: TGCAGTGCTGGTCCGCAGGGCAATCAGCCCCAGCATTTT
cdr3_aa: CSAGPQGNQPQHF